This TCR beta chain was sequenced during a study of graft-versus-host responses after intestinal transplantation. As for the study in general: In this cohort, recipients had multivisceral, liver-intestinal, or isolated intestinal transplants. The recipients all started with anti-thymocyte globulin induction and then took tacrolimus and steroids for 3 to 4 years. General study points: GvH clones occurred in recipient marrow; some first appeared in ileum or blood.

Per the germline V gene, CDR1 is SGHRS and CDR2 is YFSETQ. The length of the CDR3 is 15 residues. V was clipped by 4 bases and J by 8 bases, with 19 bases between them. In this sample, this clone turned up once. The antigen remains unidentified. The table came from immunoSEQ multiplex PCR; TCRdb's copy has only in-frame clones and leaves some out. The profile shows 78,000 or so clones, roughly 84% of them singletons. The sample was unstimulated CD8+ T cells sorted from spleen or lymph node cells, taken before transplant. The chain couples TRBV5-1 to TRBJ2-1, with D tentatively TRBD1 (5 bases). The clonotype comes from a human donor who was the organ donor for an intestinal transplant. For the CDR3, the DNA is TGCGCCAGCAGCCTAGGACAAGGCCTGATGGATGAGCAGTTCTTC. Encoded protein: CASSLGQGLMDEQFF.